This is a list of T cell receptor beta chains from one sample in a study of memory CD4+ T cells and cytomegalovirus serostatus. Produced via immunoSEQ multiplex PCR; TCRdb's table is partial and in-frame only. The profile covers tens of thousands of clones, with under 90% appearing a single time and 0.5% taken by the ten largest. Sequenced: memory CD4+ T cells from blood. These receptors were obtained from an adult in good health and CMV-seronegative. Some clones in this sample may be carry-over from other donors' samples. Both conserved end residues are part of each CDR3. The order of the fields is V gene, D gene, clone size, J gene, CDR3 protein, CDR3 DNA. The D gene is left open where the match is weak. Expanded clones get a size class; other rows say once, few or many, or leave the size out.

TRBV19	TRBD2	.	TRBJ2-1	CASSKPHTGLAGYNEQFF	TGTGCCAGTAGTAAACCCCACACGGGACTAGCGGGATACAATGAGCAGTTCTTC
TRBV30	.	.	TRBJ2-1	CAWSGTGTRAFF	TGTGCCTGGAGTGGCACCGGGACCCGGGCTTTCTTC
TRBV11-3	.	.	TRBJ2-7	CASSDRTSEQYF	TGTGCCAGCAGCGACCGGACTTCCGAGCAGTACTTC
TRBV10-3	TRBD2	.	TRBJ2-1	CAISESLGTSGSGNEQFF	TGTGCCATCAGTGAGTCCTTGGGGACTAGCGGGAGCGGGAATGAGCAGTTCTTC
TRBV14	TRBD1	few	TRBJ2-1	CASSQNPGQAYNEQFF	TGTGCCAGCAGTCAAAACCCGGGACAGGCGTACAATGAGCAGTTCTTC
TRBV13	TRBD1	.	TRBJ1-2	CASSLRQGKGGYTF	TGTGCCAGCAGCCTCCGACAGGGAAAGGGCGGCTACACCTTC
TRBV6-1	.	.	TRBJ1-6	CASSEIRVNSPLHF	TGTGCCAGCAGTGAAATTAGGGTGAATTCACCCCTCCACTTT
TRBV28	TRBD1	.	TRBJ2-4	CASSYQGQGAWGIQYF	TGTGCCAGCAGTTACCAGGGACAGGGGGCATGGGGCATTCAGTACTTC
TRBV5-1	.	.	TRBJ2-5	CASSRRQGQETQYF	TGCGCCAGCAGTCGCCGGCAGGGGCAAGAGACCCAGTACTTC
TRBV5-4	.	few	TRBJ2-3	CASSLEAGAQADTQYF	TGTGCCAGCAGCCTCGAGGCAGGGGCGCAGGCAGATACGCAGTATTTT
TRBV19	.	few	TRBJ1-5	CASSIVSGSGNQPQHF	TGTGCCAGTAGTATAGTCTCAGGGTCGGGCAATCAGCCCCAGCATTTT
TRBV9	TRBD1	.	TRBJ1-2	CASSVAGGGQGAGYTF	TGTGCCAGCAGCGTAGCAGGGGGGGGACAGGGAGCTGGCTACACCTTC
TRBV10-1	.	.	TRBJ2-7	CASKRPRRDWKIWEQYF	TGCGCCAGCAAACGCCCCCGCCGGGACTGGAAGATATGGGAGCAGTACTTC
TRBV4-3	.	.	TRBJ1-3	CASSQGSGTGNTIYF	TGCGCCAGCAGCCAAGGGTCGGGAACTGGAAACACCATATATTTT
TRBV2	.	.	TRBJ2-2	CASSGGSRRIGELFF	TGTGCCAGCAGTGGAGGGTCCCGACGGATCGGGGAGCTGTTTTTT
TRBV4-3	TRBD2	.	TRBJ2-1	CASSQLSGTYNEQFF	TGCGCCAGCAGCCAACTTAGCGGGACCTACAATGAGCAGTTCTTC
TRBV30	.	.	TRBJ2-7	CAWSPSQRASYEQYF	TGTGCCTGGAGTCCCTCCCAGCGGGCAAGTTACGAGCAGTACTTC
TRBV4-2	TRBD1	once	TRBJ1-4	CASSQARDSNEKLFF	TGTGCCAGCAGCCAGGCCCGGGACAGTAATGAAAAACTGTTTTTT
TRBV18	TRBD2	.	TRBJ2-1	CASSPGREWDVYNEQFF	TGTGCCAGCTCACCAGGGCGGGAGTGGGATGTTTACAATGAGCAGTTCTTC
TRBV6-5	.	.	TRBJ2-1	CASSKQGSVNEQFF	TGTGCCAGCAGTAAACAGGGTTCGGTCAATGAGCAGTTCTTC
TRBV29-1	TRBD1	.	TRBJ2-7	CSVRQGGHEQYF	TGCAGCGTCCGACAGGGTGGCCACGAGCAGTACTTC
TRBV25-1	.	.	TRBJ1-1	CASSPKVFLNTEAFF	TGTGCCAGCAGTCCCAAGGTGTTTCTGAACACTGAAGCTTTCTTT
TRBV30	TRBD1	few	TRBJ1-5	CAWSVSLDRGNQPQHF	TGTGCCTGGAGTGTTTCCCTGGACAGGGGCAATCAGCCCCAGCATTTT
TRBV6-5	TRBD1	.	TRBJ1-2	CASSYIRTGGGYGYTF	TGTGCCAGCAGTTACATTAGGACAGGCGGAGGTTATGGCTACACCTTC
TRBV29-1	TRBD1	.	TRBJ2-1	CSGGQGNNEQFF	TGCAGCGGGGGACAGGGAAACAATGAGCAGTTCTTC
TRBV28	.	.	TRBJ1-2	CASRPGLYGYTF	TGTGCCAGCAGACCGGGACTCTATGGCTACACCTTC
TRBV10-3	.	.	TRBJ2-7	CAASATSYEQYF	TGTGCCGCTAGTGCAACTTCCTACGAGCAGTACTTC
TRBV29-1	TRBD1	.	TRBJ1-1	CSVAGGATEAFF	TGCAGCGTAGCAGGGGGCGCGACTGAAGCTTTCTTT
TRBV11-3	TRBD1	.	TRBJ2-2	CASSLPGQRGRELFF	TGTGCCAGCAGCCTTCCGGGACAGAGGGGCCGGGAGCTGTTTTTT
TRBV2	.	.	TRBJ1-1	CASILGQALFF	.
TRBV19	.	.	TRBJ1-3	CASSVLVQRYSGNTIYF	TGTGCCAGTAGTGTACTCGTACAGCGTTACTCTGGAAACACCATATATTTT
TRBV6-6	TRBD2	.	TRBJ2-2	CAIAPILAGARELFF	TGTGCCATAGCACCTATTCTAGCGGGAGCTCGGGAGCTGTTTTTT
TRBV25-1	TRBD1	once	TRBJ2-7	CASSESTGTGLYYEQYF	TGTGCCAGCAGTGAATCCACCGGGACAGGGTTGTACTACGAGCAGTACTTC
TRBV7-7	.	once	TRBJ1-1	CASSIRENTEAFF	TGTGCTAGCAGCATCAGGGAAAACACTGAAGCTTTCTTT
TRBV5-5	.	once	TRBJ1-1	CASFEYREAFF	TGTGCCAGCTTCGAGTACAGGGAGGCTTTCTTT
TRBV10-1	.	once	TRBJ1-5	CASKALQDPRGNSNQPQHF	TGCGCCAGCAAGGCCCTCCAAGACCCGCGCGGGAATAGCAATCAGCCCCAGCATTTT
TRBV4-2	.	few	TRBJ1-5	CASSQDTNSNQPQHF	TGTGCCAGCAGCCAAGATACAAATAGCAATCAGCCCCAGCATTTT